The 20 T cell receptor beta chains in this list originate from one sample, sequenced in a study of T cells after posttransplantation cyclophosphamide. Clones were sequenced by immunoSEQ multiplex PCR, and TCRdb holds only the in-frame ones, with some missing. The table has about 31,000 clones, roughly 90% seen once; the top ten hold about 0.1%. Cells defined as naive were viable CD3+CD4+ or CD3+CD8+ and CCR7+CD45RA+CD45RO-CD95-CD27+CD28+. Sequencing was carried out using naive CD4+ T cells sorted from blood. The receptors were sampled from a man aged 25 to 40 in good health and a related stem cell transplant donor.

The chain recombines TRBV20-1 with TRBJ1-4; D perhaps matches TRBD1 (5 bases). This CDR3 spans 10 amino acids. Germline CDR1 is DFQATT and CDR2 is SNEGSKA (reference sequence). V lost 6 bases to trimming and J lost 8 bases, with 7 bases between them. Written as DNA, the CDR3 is TGCAGTGCAGGGGAAGAAAAACTGTTTTTT. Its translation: CSAGEEKLFF.

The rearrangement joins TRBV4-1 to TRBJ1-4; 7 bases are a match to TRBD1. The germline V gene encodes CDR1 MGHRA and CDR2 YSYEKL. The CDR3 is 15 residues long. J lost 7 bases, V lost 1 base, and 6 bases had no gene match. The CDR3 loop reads CASSQVGQLFEKLFF. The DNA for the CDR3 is TGCGCCAGCAGCCAAGTGGGACAGCTATTTGAAAAACTGTTTTTT.

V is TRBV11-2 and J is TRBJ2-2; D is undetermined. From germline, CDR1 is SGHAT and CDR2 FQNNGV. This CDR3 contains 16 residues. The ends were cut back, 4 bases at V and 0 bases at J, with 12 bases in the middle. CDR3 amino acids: CASSSRGQTNTGELFF. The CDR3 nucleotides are TGTGCCAGCAGCTCTCGTGGTCAGACGAACACCGGGGAGCTGTTTTTT.

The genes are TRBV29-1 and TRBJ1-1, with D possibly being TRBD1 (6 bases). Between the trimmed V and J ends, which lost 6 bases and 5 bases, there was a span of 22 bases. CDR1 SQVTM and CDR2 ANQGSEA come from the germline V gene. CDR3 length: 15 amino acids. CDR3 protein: CSVNGQRVHVTEAFF. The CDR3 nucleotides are TGCAGCGTCAACGGACAGCGCGTACATGTGACTGAAGCTTTCTTT.

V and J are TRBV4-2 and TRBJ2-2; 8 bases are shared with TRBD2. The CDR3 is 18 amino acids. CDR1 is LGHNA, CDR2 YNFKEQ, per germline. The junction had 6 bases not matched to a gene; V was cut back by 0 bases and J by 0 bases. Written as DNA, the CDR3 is TGTGCCAGCAGCCAAGATCGAGCGGGGGCGGCGAACACCGGGGAGCTGTTTTTT. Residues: CASSQDRAGAANTGELFF.

In DNA form, the CDR3 reads TGTGCCAGCAGCGTAGGACAGAACTCCTACGAGCAGTACTTC. Residues: CASSVGQNSYEQYF. The chain uses TRBV9 and TRBJ2-7, with a weak D call TRBD1 (5 bases). V was clipped by 0 bases and J by 0 bases, with 7 bases between them. The length of the CDR3 is 14 residues. Germline-derived CDR1 and CDR2 are SGDLS and YYNGEE.

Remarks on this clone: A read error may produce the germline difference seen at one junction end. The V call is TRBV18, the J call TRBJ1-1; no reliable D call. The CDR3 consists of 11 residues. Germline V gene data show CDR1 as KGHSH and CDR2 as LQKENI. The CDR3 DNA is TGTGCCAGCTCACCACCCCTCCAACGGTCTTTT. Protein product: CASSPPLQRSF.

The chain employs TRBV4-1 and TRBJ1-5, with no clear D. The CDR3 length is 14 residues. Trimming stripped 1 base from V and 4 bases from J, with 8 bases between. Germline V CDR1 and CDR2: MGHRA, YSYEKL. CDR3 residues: CASSQGWRNQPQHF. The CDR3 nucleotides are TGCGCCAGCAGCCAAGGATGGCGGAATCAGCCCCAGCATTTT.

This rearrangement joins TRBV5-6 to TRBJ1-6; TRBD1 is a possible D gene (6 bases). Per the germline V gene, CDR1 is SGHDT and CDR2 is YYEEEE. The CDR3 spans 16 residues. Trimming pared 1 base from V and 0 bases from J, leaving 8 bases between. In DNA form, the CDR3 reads TGTGCCAGCAGCTTGAGGGGGAGCTCCTATAATTCACCCCTCCACTTT. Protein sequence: CASSLRGSSYNSPLHF.

As DNA, the CDR3 is TGTGCCAGCAGCGGGACAGGGGCCCTCTACAATGAGCAGTTCTTC. This sequence encodes CASSGTGALYNEQFF. The chain has TRBV5-4 and TRBJ2-1, with TRBD1 matching 10 bases. J gave up 3 bases and V 4 bases, and 4 bases lay outside the gene matches. The CDR3 is 15 amino acids. The germline CDR1 and CDR2 sequences are SGHNT and YYREEE (reference sequence).

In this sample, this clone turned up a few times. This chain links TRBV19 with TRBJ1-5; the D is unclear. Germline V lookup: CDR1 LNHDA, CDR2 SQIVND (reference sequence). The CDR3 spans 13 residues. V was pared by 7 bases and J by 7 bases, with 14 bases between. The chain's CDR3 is CASTARGGQPQHF. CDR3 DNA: TGTGCCAGTACCGCCCGGGGAGGACAGCCCCAGCATTTT.

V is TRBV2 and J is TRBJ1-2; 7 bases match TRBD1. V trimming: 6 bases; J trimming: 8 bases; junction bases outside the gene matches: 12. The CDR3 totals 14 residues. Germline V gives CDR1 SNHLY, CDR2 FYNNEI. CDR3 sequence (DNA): TGTGCCAGCAGAGCAGGGACAGTTCTACGAGGCTACACCTTC. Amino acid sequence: CASRAGTVLRGYTF.

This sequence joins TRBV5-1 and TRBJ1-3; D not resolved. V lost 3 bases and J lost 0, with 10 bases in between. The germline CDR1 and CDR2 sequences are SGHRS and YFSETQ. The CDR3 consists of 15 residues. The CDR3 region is CASSSNSNSGNTIYF. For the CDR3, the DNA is TGCGCCAGCAGCTCGAACAGTAACTCTGGAAACACCATATATTTT.

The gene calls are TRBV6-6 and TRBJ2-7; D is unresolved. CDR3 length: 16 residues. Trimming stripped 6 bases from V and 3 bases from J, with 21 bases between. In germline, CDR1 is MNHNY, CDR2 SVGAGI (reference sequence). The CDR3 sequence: CASSPTVERSHYEQYF. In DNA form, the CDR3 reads TGTGCCAGCAGCCCTACCGTGGAGCGCAGTCACTACGAGCAGTACTTC.

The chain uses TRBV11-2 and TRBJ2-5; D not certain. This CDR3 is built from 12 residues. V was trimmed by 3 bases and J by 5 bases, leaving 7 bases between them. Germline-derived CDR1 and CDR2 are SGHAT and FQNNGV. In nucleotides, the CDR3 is TGTGCCAGCAGCTTTACACCCGAGACCCAGTACTTC. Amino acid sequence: CASSFTPETQYF.

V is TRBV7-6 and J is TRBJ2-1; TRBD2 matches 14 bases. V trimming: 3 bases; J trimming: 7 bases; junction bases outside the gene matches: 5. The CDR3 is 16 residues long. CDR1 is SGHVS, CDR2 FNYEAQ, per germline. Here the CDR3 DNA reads TGTGCCAGCAGCTTGACTAGCGGGGGGGCGCGTAATGAGCAGTTCTTC. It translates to CASSLTSGGARNEQFF.

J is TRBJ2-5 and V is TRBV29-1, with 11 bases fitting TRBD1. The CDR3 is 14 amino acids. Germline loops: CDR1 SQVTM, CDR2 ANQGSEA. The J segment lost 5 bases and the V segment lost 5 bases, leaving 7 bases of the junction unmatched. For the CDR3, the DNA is TGCAGCGTTACCCGGACAGGGGGCAGGGAGACCCAGTACTTC. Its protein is CSVTRTGGRETQYF.

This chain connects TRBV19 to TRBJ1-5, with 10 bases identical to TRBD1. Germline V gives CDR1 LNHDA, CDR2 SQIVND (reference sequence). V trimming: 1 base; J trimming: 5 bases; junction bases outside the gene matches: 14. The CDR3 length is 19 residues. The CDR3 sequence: CASSIGGGTGVPDHQPQHF. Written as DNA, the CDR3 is TGTGCCAGTAGTATAGGGGGGGGGACAGGGGTCCCGGACCATCAGCCCCAGCATTTT.

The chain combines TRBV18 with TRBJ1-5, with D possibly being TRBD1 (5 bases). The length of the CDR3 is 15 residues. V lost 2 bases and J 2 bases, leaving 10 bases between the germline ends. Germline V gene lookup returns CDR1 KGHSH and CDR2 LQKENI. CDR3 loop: CASSPGAGGNQPQHF. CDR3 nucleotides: TGTGCCAGCTCACCAGGGGCGGGGGGCAATCAGCCCCAGCATTTT.

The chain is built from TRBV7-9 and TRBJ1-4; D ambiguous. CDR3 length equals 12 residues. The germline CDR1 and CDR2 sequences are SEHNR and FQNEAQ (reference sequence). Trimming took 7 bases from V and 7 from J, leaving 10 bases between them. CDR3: CASTTTGEKLFF. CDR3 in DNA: TGTGCCAGCACCACCACCGGTGAAAAACTGTTTTTT.